This T cell receptor beta chain was obtained from a study of shared clonotypes between healthy human individuals. General study findings and limits: Genetic and exposure-history diversity was limited by the few donors.

Generated by immunoSEQ multiplex PCR, the TCRdb table keeps only in-frame clones and is missing some. This table has approximately 940,000 clones, approximately 80% appearing once. CDR3 length: 15 amino acids. CDR1 is SGHTA and CDR2 is FQGNSA in the germline V gene. V lost 4 bases, J lost 2 bases, and 11 bases lay in between. None of the donors, who were healthy HIV-negative adults, had recently had acute infections or vaccinations. As concerns this clone: Its cognate antigen is unknown.

The chain joins TRBV7-2 to TRBJ2-2, with no clear D. The source is a man aged 18 to 29 in good health. Sequenced: memory CD4+ T cells sorted from blood. Documented subset: CD45RA-negative fraction. The CDR3 sequence is CASSSRALNTGELFF. The CDR3 DNA reads as TGTGCCAGCAGCTCGAGAGCTCTCAACACCGGGGAGCTGTTTTTT.